The 17 T cell receptor beta chains reported below all come from one sample, sequenced in a study of radiotherapy plus CTLA-4 blockade in lung cancer. Using immunoSEQ multiplex PCR, the repertoire was profiled, and TCRdb retains in-frame clones only, with some absent. The sample records tens of thousands of clones, around three quarters being singletons. The specimen comprised peripheral blood, sampled from a patient treated with radiotherapy plus ipilimumab. The receptors originated from a human donor with non-small cell lung cancer that progressed on radiotherapy plus ipilimumab.

The chain couples TRBV5-1 to TRBJ2-5, with TRBD2 as a possible D gene (5 bases). Germline loops: CDR1 SGHRS, CDR2 YFSETQ. This CDR3 has 14 amino acids. V shed 2 bases and J shed 4 bases, with 12 bases lying between them. The CDR3 bases are TGCGCCAGCAGCTTTGGCCAGGCGGGAGAGACCCAGTACTTC. It encodes CASSFGQAGETQYF.

The chain links TRBV28 to TRBJ1-2; 7 bases align to TRBD1. Germline V gives CDR1 MDHEN, CDR2 SYDVKM. Unmatched junction bases numbered 1, after V lost 3 bases and J lost 0 bases. The CDR3 is 14 residues long. The CDR3 loop is CASSLTGPNYGYTF. CDR3 DNA: TGTGCCAGCAGTTTGACAGGGCCTAACTATGGCTACACCTTC.

The V gene is TRBV7-6, the J gene TRBJ2-6, with D maybe TRBD1 (6 bases). Per germline, CDR1 SGHVS and CDR2 FNYEAQ. The germline V and J ends were trimmed by 1 base and 1 base, with 14 bases remaining between them. This CDR3 is built from 18 residues. In DNA form, the CDR3 reads TGTGCCAGCAGCTTAGAGCCAGGGGATATTTCTGGGGCCAACGTCCTGACTTTC. It specifies CASSLEPGDISGANVLTF.

The chain has TRBV7-2 and TRBJ2-2; D possibly corresponds to TRBD2 (5 bases). The CDR3 runs 14 residues. Germline CDR1 is SGHTA and CDR2 is FQGNSA. V was shortened by 5 bases and J by 1 base, with 8 bases between the two germline ends. The CDR3 DNA follows: TGTGCCAGCAGCCGGAGCGGGAACACCGGGGAGCTGTTTTTT. It codes for CASSRSGNTGELFF.

V gene TRBV10-3 combines with J gene TRBJ2-5; tentative D call: TRBD2 (5 bases). V was clipped by 0 bases and J by 5 bases, with 7 bases between them. Germline V gene sequence: CDR1 ENHRY, CDR2 SYGVKD. The CDR3 has 13 amino acids. CDR3 residues: CAISESREETQYF. CDR3 nucleotide sequence: TGTGCCATCAGTGAGTCAAGGGAGGAGACCCAGTACTTC.

The chain links TRBV5-6 to TRBJ1-2, with D tentatively TRBD1 (5 bases). The germline V and J ends were trimmed by 1 base and 7 bases, with 11 bases remaining between them. Germline CDR1 and CDR2: SGHDT and YYEEEE. The CDR3 runs to 13 residues. CDR3 protein: CASSLNRQSGYTF. The CDR3 DNA reads TGTGCCAGCAGCTTGAACAGGCAGAGTGGCTACACCTTC.

The J gene is TRBJ2-6, the V gene TRBV6-6; D uncertain. There are 15 residues in the CDR3. Germline V CDR1 and CDR2: MNHNY, SVGAGI (reference sequence). The ends were cut back, 9 bases at V and 0 bases at J, with 12 bases in the middle. The CDR3 region has the DNA TGTGCCAGTGGTTGGTATAGCTCTGGGGCCAACGTCCTGACTTTC. Translated: CASGWYSSGANVLTF.

This rearrangement joins TRBV19 to TRBJ2-5, with D unresolved. In germline, CDR1 is LNHDA, CDR2 SQIVND (reference sequence). The CDR3 is 14 residues long. Trimming left V 5 bases short and J 2 bases short, with 12 bases between. The CDR3 spells CASSYSMRQETQYF. The CDR3 DNA follows: TGTGCCAGTAGTTATTCGATGAGACAAGAGACCCAGTACTTC.

This chain uses TRBV28 with TRBJ2-4; D is unclear. The CDR3 covers 14 residues. Germline CDR1 is MDHEN and CDR2 is SYDVKM. The germline V and J ends were trimmed by 2 bases and 6 bases, with 11 bases remaining between them. CDR3 in amino acids: CASSLGAGINIQYF. In DNA, the CDR3 is TGTGCCAGCAGTTTAGGCGCAGGAATAAACATTCAGTACTTC. Full variable domain (remainder filled in from reference TRBV28 and TRBJ2-4): DVKVTQSSRYLVKRTGEKVFLECVQDMDHENMFWYRQDPGLGLRLIYFSYDVKMKEKGDIPEGYSVSREKKERFSLILESASTNQTSMYLCASSLGAGINIQYFGAGTRLSVL.

This chain links TRBV28 with TRBJ2-1; no clear D gene. V dropped 5 bases and J dropped 3 bases, with 11 bases sitting between them. CDR1 and CDR2 (germline): MDHEN, SYDVKM. The CDR3 runs to 14 residues. The CDR3 loop reads CASSPTRNYNEQFF. CDR3 bases: TGTGCCAGCAGTCCAACAAGAAACTACAATGAGCAGTTCTTC. Using reference TRBV28 and TRBJ2-1 for the parts outside the CDR3, the full variable domain is DVKVTQSSRYLVKRTGEKVFLECVQDMDHENMFWYRQDPGLGLRLIYFSYDVKMKEKGDIPEGYSVSREKKERFSLILESASTNQTSMYLCASSPTRNYNEQFFGPGTRLTVL.

The chain joins TRBV9 to TRBJ1-1, with TRBD1 identical over 9 bases. Germline-derived CDR1 and CDR2 are SGDLS and YYNGEE. CDR3 size: 15 residues. V lost 4 bases, J lost 0 bases, and 4 bases stayed unmatched. The CDR3 sequence: CASSPRDRVNTEAFF. CDR3 sequence (DNA): TGTGCCAGCAGCCCCCGGGACAGGGTGAACACTGAAGCTTTCTTT.

This clone occurred a few times. This chain joins TRBV7-6 and TRBJ2-7; D possibly uses TRBD1 or TRBD2 (5 bases each). The V gene lost 1 base and the J gene lost 7 bases, with 8 bases spanning the gap. CDR1 is SGHVS, CDR2 FNYEAQ, per germline. This CDR3 is 12 amino acids long. CDR3 coding DNA: TGTGCCAGCAGCTTAGAGTGGGGGGAGCAGTACTTC. Translating gives CASSLEWGEQYF.

This clone was seen a single time. This rearrangement joins TRBV19 to TRBJ2-7; the match to TRBD1 covers 7 bases. Trimming took 3 bases from V and 4 from J; bases not matched to a gene: 3. The CDR3 spans 13 residues. The germline V gene encodes CDR1 LNHDA and CDR2 SQIVND (reference sequence). The CDR3 loop reads CASSIRGQYEQYF. Here the CDR3 DNA reads TGTGCCAGTAGTATCCGGGGACAGTACGAGCAGTACTTC.

This clone has only one observation. The chain is built from TRBV7-9 and TRBJ1-2, with TRBD1 as a possible D gene (5 bases). This CDR3 has 16 amino acids. Germline assignment: CDR1 SEHNR and CDR2 FQNEAQ (reference sequence). The V gene lost 7 bases and the J gene lost 6 bases, with 24 bases spanning the gap. CDR3 in DNA: TGTGCCAGCACCGACCCCCGGGACGGGACTTCGCATGGCTACACCTTC. Its translation: CASTDPRDGTSHGYTF.

This chain uses TRBV28 with TRBJ1-6; unclear D gene. The CDR3 contains 14 residues. The ends were cut back, 3 bases at V and 10 bases at J, with 13 bases in the middle. Germline V CDR1 and CDR2: MDHEN, SYDVKM. The CDR3 loop is CASSFIQSGSPLHF. The CDR3 coding sequence is TGTGCCAGCAGTTTCATACAGTCGGGCTCACCCCTCCACTTT.

The chain recombines TRBV19 with TRBJ2-2; weak D call: TRBD1 (5 bases). The CDR3 runs 16 residues. Germline CDR1 and CDR2: LNHDA and SQIVND (reference sequence). Trimming removed 8 bases at V and 0 bases at J, with 16 bases between. The CDR3 loop reads CASGAGPLANTGELFF. CDR3 DNA sequence: TGTGCCAGTGGCGCAGGGCCTCTCGCGAACACCGGGGAGCTGTTTTTT.

In its sample, this clone was seen once. The V and J genes are TRBV11-2 and TRBJ2-5; D is possibly TRBD2 (5 bases). The DNA end favors TRBJ2-7, so the J call may be wrong. This CDR3 spans 12 amino acids. Germline assignment: CDR1 SGHAT and CDR2 FQNNGV. The CDR3: CASSASSGEQYF. The CDR3 region has the DNA TGTGCCAGCAGCGCTAGCTCCGGCGAGCAGTACTTC.